This T cell receptor (beta chain) comes out of a study of T cell repertoires in cytomegalovirus infection. The CDR3 runs to 13 residues. V shed 1 base and J shed 10 bases, with 11 bases lying between them. Germline CDR1 reads SGHTA; CDR2 reads FQGNSA. The sample holds many counts of this clonotype. The antigen is unknown. TCRdb reanalysed the reads using MiXCR and keeps one entry per CDR3 protein. The table lists about 900,000 distinct CDR3 sequences, less than 35% of them singletons, with 11% to 15% in the top ten. Sequencing was performed on cultured CD8+ T cells from PBMCs, taken from culture after CMV antigen stimulation. The receptor was derived from a human donor in good health (CMV status not recorded). Some clones in this sample may be carry-over from other donors' samples. This chain uses TRBV7-2 with TRBJ2-1; D possibly corresponds to TRBD2 (6 bases). The CDR3 protein is CASSLVPGREQFF. CDR3 DNA sequence: TGTGCCAGCAGCTTAGTGCCGGGGAGGGAGCAGTTCTTC.